This record looks at one T cell receptor beta chain sequence and its context. This sample stems from a study of shared clonotypes between healthy human individuals. At the level of the study: For every donor, three CD4 naive, three CD4 memory, two CD8 naive and one CD8 memory plates were used.

At deep level, the assay was performed. Here immunoSEQ multiplex PCR was the method, and the copy in TCRdb shows in-frame clones only, minus some. The sample yields under 2,500,000 clones, under 97% seen once. Germline V gives CDR1 LNHDA, CDR2 SQIVND (reference sequence). The CDR3 spans 14 residues. V was cut by 3 bases and J by 3 bases, with 11 bases left in between. Sequenced: naive CD4+ T cells sorted from blood. Subset reported: CD45RA+ positively selected. V usage is TRBV19 and J usage is TRBJ1-1; no clear D. This receptor was taken from a man younger than 35 in good health. CDR3 nucleotide sequence: TGTGCCAGTAGTATTGTGGTTAGGGACACTGAAGCTTTCTTT. The encoded protein is CASSIVVRDTEAFF.